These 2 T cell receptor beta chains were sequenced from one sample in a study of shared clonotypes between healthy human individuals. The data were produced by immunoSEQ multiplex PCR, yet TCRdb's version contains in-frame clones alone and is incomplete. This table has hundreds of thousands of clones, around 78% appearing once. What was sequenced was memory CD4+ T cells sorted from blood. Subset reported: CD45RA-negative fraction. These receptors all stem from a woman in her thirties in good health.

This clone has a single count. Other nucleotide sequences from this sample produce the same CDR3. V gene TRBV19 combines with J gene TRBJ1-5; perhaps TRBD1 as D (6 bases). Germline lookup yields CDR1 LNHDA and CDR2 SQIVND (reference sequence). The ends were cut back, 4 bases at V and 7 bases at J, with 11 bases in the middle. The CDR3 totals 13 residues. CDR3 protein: CASSTQGGQPQHF. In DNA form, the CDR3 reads TGTGCCAGTAGTACACAGGGCGGCCAGCCCCAGCATTTT.

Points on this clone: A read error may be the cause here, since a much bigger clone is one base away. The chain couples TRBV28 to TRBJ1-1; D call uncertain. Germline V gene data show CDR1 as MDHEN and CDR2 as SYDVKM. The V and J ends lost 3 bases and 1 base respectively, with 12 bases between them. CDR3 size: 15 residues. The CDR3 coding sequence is TGTGCCAGCAGTTTTGGACTCAGGAGGAACACTGAAGCTTTCTTT. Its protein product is CASSFGLRRNTEAFF.